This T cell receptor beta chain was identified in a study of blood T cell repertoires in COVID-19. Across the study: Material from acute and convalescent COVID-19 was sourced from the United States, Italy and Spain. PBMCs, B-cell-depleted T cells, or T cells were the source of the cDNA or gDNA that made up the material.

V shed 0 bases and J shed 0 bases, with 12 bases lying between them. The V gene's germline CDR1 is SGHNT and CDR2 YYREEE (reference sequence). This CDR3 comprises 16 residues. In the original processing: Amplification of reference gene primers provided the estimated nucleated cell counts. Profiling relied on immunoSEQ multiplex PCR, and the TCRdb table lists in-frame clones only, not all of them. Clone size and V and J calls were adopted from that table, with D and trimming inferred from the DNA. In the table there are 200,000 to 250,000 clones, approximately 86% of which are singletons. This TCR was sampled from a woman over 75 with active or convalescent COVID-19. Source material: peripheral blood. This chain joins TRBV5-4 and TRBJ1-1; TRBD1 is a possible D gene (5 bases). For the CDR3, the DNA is TGTGCCAGCAGCTTGGGTAGACAGACTCTGAACACTGAAGCTTTCTTT. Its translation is CASSLGRQTLNTEAFF.